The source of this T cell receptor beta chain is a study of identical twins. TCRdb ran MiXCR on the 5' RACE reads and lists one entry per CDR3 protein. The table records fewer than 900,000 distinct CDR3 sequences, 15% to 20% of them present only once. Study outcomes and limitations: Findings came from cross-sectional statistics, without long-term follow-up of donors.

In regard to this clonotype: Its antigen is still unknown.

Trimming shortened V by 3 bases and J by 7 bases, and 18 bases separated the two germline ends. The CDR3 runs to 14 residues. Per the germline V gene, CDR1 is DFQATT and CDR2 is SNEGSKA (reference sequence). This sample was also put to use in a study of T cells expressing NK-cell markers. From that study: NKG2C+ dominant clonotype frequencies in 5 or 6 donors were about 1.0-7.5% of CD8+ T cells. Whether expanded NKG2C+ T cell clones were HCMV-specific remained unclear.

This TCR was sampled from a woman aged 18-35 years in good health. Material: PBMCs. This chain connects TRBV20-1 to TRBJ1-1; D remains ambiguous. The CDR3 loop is CSASKDLEGDEAFF. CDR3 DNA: TGCAGTGCTAGTAAGGATCTCGAGGGAGATGAAGCTTTCTTT.